This is a list of T cell receptor beta chains from one sample in a study of T cell responses to AZD1222 COVID-19 vaccine. Assay used: immunoSEQ multiplex PCR; TCRdb lists only in-frame clones, some missing. Among approximately 200,000 clones listed, 90% to 95% were seen once. This specimen was peripheral blood, taken on day 0 of AZD1222 vaccination. All receptors derive from an adult in good health. CDR3s leave out the opening cysteine and the closing phenylalanine or tryptophan.

TRBV6-5	TRBJ2-7	ASTTSDSYEQY
TRBV6-5	TRBJ1-1	ASPKVGTGEAF
TRBV27	TRBJ2-1	ASSLGWREGLYNEQF
TRBV6-5	TRBJ2-2	ASTGLTGELF
TRBV10-3	TRBJ2-3	AILNTSGIVDTQY
TRBV3-1/TRBV3-2	TRBJ2-7	ASSQVGWNSYEQY
TRBV27	TRBJ1-1	ASSLSRGNTEAF
TRBV28	TRBJ2-5	ASSPYGQETQY
TRBV5-3	TRBJ1-2	ARSPKRGGGGSNYGYT
TRBV5-1	TRBJ1-4	ASSGGSGEKLF
TRBV14	TRBJ1-1	ASSQEGFGRTEAF
TRBV5-8	TRBJ1-1	ASSVVRNTEAF
TRBV5-1	TRBJ2-1	ASSSLAGGGSEQF
TRBV7-7	TRBJ2-1	ASSLQAGSSYNEQF
TRBV5-1	TRBJ2-1	ASSPSSGRSDEQF
TRBV2	TRBJ2-1	ASSEAWGLTYNEQF
TRBV19	TRBJ2-4	ASAPIGIHAKNIQY
TRBV5-1	TRBJ1-1	ASSPRTGDTEAF
TRBV28	TRBJ2-7	ASSPGQGTYEQY
TRBV30	TRBJ1-2	AWSVHTPGDGYT
TRBV30	TRBJ2-1	AWSTSWTGENEQF
TRBV30	TRBJ1-4	AWSVGIRDSWEKLF
TRBV6-1	TRBJ1-5	ASSEGGQRIFMPQH
TRBV28	TRBJ1-2	ASSLSGFRGYT
TRBV5-3	TRBJ1-1	ARSLASPGTGNTEAF
TRBV11-2	TRBJ1-2	ASRAGGVRGGGYT
TRBV10-3	TRBJ1-1	AISEIGGNTEAF
TRBV30	TRBJ1-6	AWSHRGSNSPLH
TRBV25-1	TRBJ2-7	ASVGRGLAHEQY
TRBV9	TRBJ2-5	ASSNPRDGGTGTQY
TRBV6-2/TRBV6-3	TRBJ2-1	ASSHGTLYNEQF
TRBV28	TRBJ2-3	ASSLDPDSSDTQY
TRBV24-1	TRBJ1-5	ATSPKSWASNQPQH
TRBV5-4	TRBJ2-3	ASSRAGTTRPDTQY
TRBV7-9	TRBJ2-1	ASRRTSGSHNEQF
TRBV6-6	TRBJ1-4	ASSPGQGTLNEKLF
TRBV7-3	TRBJ2-2	ASSSSGLSGELF
TRBV4-3	TRBJ2-1	ASSQDSAGGPNEQF
TRBV7-2	TRBJ2-1	ASSWGPSNEQF
TRBV4-1	TRBJ2-5	ASSQDEGLETQY